This T cell receptor beta chain was recorded in a study of T-cell reconstitution after alpha-beta-depleted transplantation in children. V shed 1 base and J shed 3 bases, with 19 bases lying between them. CDR1 is LGHDT, CDR2 YNNKEL, per germline (reference sequence). The CDR3 consists of 18 residues. A TCRbeta library incorporating unique molecular identifiers was prepared. TCRdb re-analysed the PCR reads in MiXCR, keeping a single row per CDR3 protein. The data contain about 540,000 distinct CDR3 sequences, 18% of them singletons. This material consisted of PBMCs from the stem cell graft donor, taken from the stem cell graft. This TCR was sampled from a human donor who donated a stem cell graft to a child with acute lymphoblastic leukemia. This chain uses TRBV3-1 with TRBJ1-5, with a tentative D call TRBD1 (5 bases). Here the CDR3 DNA reads TGTGCCAGCAGCCAAGCTATAGGGGCAAAGTCTATCAATCAGCCCCAGCATTTT. It is translated as CASSQAIGAKSINQPQHF.